This entry lists 10 T cell receptor beta chains sequenced from one sample in a study of response to subunit inactivated influenza vaccine listed by TCRdb under 2018. Library creation used RT-PCR. This sample was sequenced with an Illumina HiSeq 2500. TCRdb applied fastp at Q25 and MiXCR to the public reads, then kept only in-frame beta chains. When rows share a CDR3 protein, they turn into one entry using the most common DNA and genes. The sample table lists about 520,000 distinct CDR3 sequences, 6% to 9% of them with a count of one. Jointly, the top ten make up around 13% of the sample. The sequencing here drew on PBMCs from blood, taken approximately 25 months after vaccination. The origin of the receptors is a man aged 45 to 75 who received an inactivated influenza vaccine. Donor details come from another sample of the same person, matched by shared clones.

The chain couples TRBV12-3 or TRBV12-4 to TRBJ2-2; D possibly corresponds to TRBD2 (5 bases). The CDR3 loop spans 13 amino acids. Deletions cut 11 bases from V and 0 bases from J, with 10 bases between. CDR3 bases: TGTGCCGTGGAGGCGACGAACACCGGGGAGCTGTTTTTT. Translated, it gives CAVEATNTGELFF.

This rearrangement joins TRBV20-1 to TRBJ1-5; the D gene is possibly TRBD1 (5 bases). With 5 bases removed from V and 0 bases from J, the gap between germline ends came to 11 bases. CDR3 length equals 14 residues. Germline V gene data show CDR1 as DFQATT and CDR2 as SNEGSKA (reference sequence). CDR3 region: CSAGGVYSNQPQHF. DNA of the CDR3: TGCAGTGCTGGGGGGGTCTATAGCAATCAGCCCCAGCATTTT.

The chain joins TRBV12-3 or TRBV12-4 to TRBJ2-3; perhaps TRBD2 as D (6 bases). V was shortened by 8 bases and J by 0 bases, with 15 bases between the two germline ends. There are 15 residues in the CDR3. The CDR3 here is CASVVGGLSTDTQYF. The CDR3 DNA sequence: TGTGCCAGCGTCGTCGGAGGGCTTAGCACAGATACGCAGTATTTT.

This clonotype has at least ten counts. The chain links TRBV7-9 to TRBJ2-7; a possible D gene is TRBD2 (6 bases). Germline CDR1 is SEHNR and CDR2 is FQNEAQ (reference sequence). Trimming shortened V by 1 base and J by 2 bases, and 9 bases separated the two germline ends. This CDR3 has 14 residues. CDR3 region: CASSLEEGTYEQYF. The CDR3 DNA reads as TGTGCCAGCAGCTTAGAGGAGGGAACCTACGAGCAGTACTTC.

The genes are TRBV20-1 and TRBJ1-6, with 10 bases fitting TRBD1. Germline-derived CDR1 and CDR2 are DFQATT and SNEGSKA (reference sequence). V dropped 2 bases and J dropped 7; count of bases not matched to a gene: 2. This CDR3 contains 14 residues. The CDR3 sequence: CSARKGQGNSPLHF. DNA of the CDR3: TGCAGTGCTAGAAAGGGACAGGGGAATTCACCCCTCCACTTT.

The table lists this clonotype with many counts. The chain has TRBV20-1 and TRBJ1-1; D might be TRBD1 (5 bases). CDR1 and CDR2 (germline): DFQATT, SNEGSKA (reference sequence). The CDR3 contains 13 residues. Deletions cut 5 bases from V and 2 bases from J, with 12 bases between. In DNA, the CDR3 is TGCAGTGCTGGGGCCTCGGGAAACACTGAAGCTTTCTTT. It yields the protein CSAGASGNTEAFF.

A few counts support this clonotype. The chain is built from TRBV12-3 or TRBV12-4 and TRBJ1-1, with TRBD1 matching over 8 bases. This CDR3 comprises 17 residues. The trim removed 5 bases at V and 4 bases at J, leaving 15 bases unmatched. CDR3: CASSPQGANTGATEAFF. CDR3 nucleotides: TGTGCCAGCAGTCCCCAGGGGGCGAATACAGGGGCCACTGAAGCTTTCTTT.

This clonotype turned up a few times. V gene TRBV12-3 or TRBV12-4 combines with J gene TRBJ1-5; possible D gene TRBD1, 6 bases. Trimming removed 6 bases at V and 5 bases at J, with 23 bases between. The CDR3 consists of 17 residues. In DNA, the CDR3 is TGTGCCAGCAGCCAATATCCAAGGGGGACGCAGGATCAGCCCCAGCATTTT. It codes for CASSQYPRGTQDQPQHF.

This clonotype was recorded at least ten times. V usage is TRBV5-1 and J usage is TRBJ2-3; D not resolved. CDR1 is SGHRS and CDR2 is YFSETQ in the germline V gene. V was clipped by 4 bases and J by 2 bases, with 14 bases between them. There are 15 residues in the CDR3. DNA of the CDR3: TGCGCCAGCAGCCCTTCAGGACCGGACACAGATACGCAGTATTTT. The encoded protein is CASSPSGPDTDTQYF.

The J gene is TRBJ2-7, the V gene TRBV12-3 or TRBV12-4; 10 bases match TRBD1. V gave up 6 bases and J gave up 4 bases; unmatched junction bases: 6. This CDR3 contains 14 residues. In DNA, the CDR3 is TGTGCCAGCAGCGACAGGGGGCTTTCTTACGAGCAGTACTTC. It is translated as CASSDRGLSYEQYF.